This T cell receptor (beta chain) was identified during a study of shared clonotypes between healthy human individuals. The study's findings and limits: Sharing of clonotypes among donors was expected to vary with sequencing depth.

Assay: immunoSEQ multiplex PCR; the TCRdb copy retains only in-frame clones and omits some. Of 600,000 to 800,000 clones in the sample, 72% were seen once. Turning to this clone: Its antigen is currently unknown.

The length of the CDR3 is 13 residues. Deletions cut 2 bases from V and 3 bases from J, with 8 bases between. CDR1 and CDR2 (germline): GTSNPN, SVGIG (reference sequence). The sequencing sample was made of memory CD4+ T cells sorted from blood. Noted subset: CD45RA-negative fraction. This rearrangement joins TRBV30 to TRBJ1-5; no reliable D call. This clonotype originated in a woman aged 25-40 years in good health. CDR3 nucleotide sequence: TGTGCCTGGAGTAAACAAGCCAATCAGCCCCAGCATTTT. Translation: CAWSKQANQPQHF. Drawing the rest from reference TRBV30 and TRBJ1-5, the complete variable domain is SQTIHQWPATLVQPVGSPLSLECTVEGTSNPNLYWYRQAAGRGLQLLFYSVGIGQISSEVPQNLSASRPQDRQFILSSKKLLLSDSGFYLCAWSKQANQPQHFGDGTRLSIL.